This entry lists 29 T cell receptor beta chains sequenced from one sample in a study of T cells in Graves' hyperthyroidism and ophthalmopathy. RNA transcripts were the template for amplifying TCR beta CDR3 regions. The TCR CDR3 first-round RT-PCR relied on the HTBI primer set. TCRdb reprocessed the multiplex PCR reads with MiXCR, giving one entry per CDR3 protein. The data show about 340,000 distinct CDR3 sequences, 20% to 25% seen once. Input material: blood. The source of these receptors is a woman between 50 and 59 years old with Graves' hyperthyroidism.

Ten or more counts support this clonotype. The chain has TRBV11-1 and TRBJ2-5, with 10 bases lining up with TRBD2. CDR1 is SGHAT and CDR2 is FQDESV in the germline V gene (reference sequence). The CDR3 length is 16 residues. The junction had 8 bases not matched to a gene; V was cut back by 5 bases and J by 2 bases. The CDR3 DNA reads as TGTGCCAGCAGCCCAGGGACTAGCGACCGACAAGAGACCCAGTACTTC. This gives the protein CASSPGTSDRQETQYF.

The chain carries TRBV5-1 and TRBJ1-5; 9 bases are shared with TRBD1. The CDR3 runs to 15 residues. V trimming: 4 bases; J trimming: 6 bases; junction bases outside the gene matches: 8. Germline V gives CDR1 SGHRS, CDR2 YFSETQ. Here the CDR3 reads CASSLSGTGPQPQHF. The CDR3 nucleotides read TGCGCCAGCAGCCTTTCCGGGACAGGGCCTCAGCCCCAGCATTTT. Complete variable domain (other parts from reference TRBV5-1 and TRBJ1-5): KAGVTQTPRYLIKTRGQQVTLSCSPISGHRSVSWYQQTPGQGLQFLFEYFSETQRNKGNFPGRFSGRQFSNSRSEMNVSTLELGDSALYLCASSLSGTGPQPQHFGDGTRLSIL.

This clonotype was seen ten or more times. The V gene is TRBV2, the J gene TRBJ2-7, with D hard to call. The germline V and J ends were trimmed by 4 bases and 3 bases, with 7 bases remaining between them. The CDR3 totals 12 residues. Per the germline V gene, CDR1 is SNHLY and CDR2 is FYNNEI. The CDR3 coding sequence is TGTGCCAGCAGTGGATGGGGCTACGAGCAGTACTTC. This encodes CASSGWGYEQYF.

A few counts support this clonotype. The V gene is TRBV5-6, the J gene TRBJ2-4; perhaps TRBD1 as D (6 bases). V lost 0 bases and J lost 7, with 17 bases in between. The CDR3 spans 16 residues. Germline CDR1 SGHDT, CDR2 YYEEEE. CDR3: CASSLDPGVRGNIQYF. The DNA for the CDR3 is TGTGCCAGCAGCTTGGATCCGGGCGTAAGGGGGAACATTCAGTACTTC. Supplemented by reference TRBV5-6 and TRBJ2-4, the full variable domain reads DAGVTQSPTHLIKTRGQQVTLRCSPKSGHDTVSWYQQALGQGPQFIFQYYEEEERQRGNFPDRFSGHQFPNYSSELNVNALLLGDSALYLCASSLDPGVRGNIQYFGAGTRLSVL.

This clonotype occurred many times. The J gene is TRBJ1-1, the V gene TRBV10-3, with a tentative D call TRBD1 (5 bases). V lost 6 bases and J 2 bases, leaving 16 bases between the germline ends. From germline, CDR1 is ENHRY and CDR2 SYGVKD. The CDR3 length is 15 residues. The CDR3 region is CAIREQEILNTEAFF. CDR3 DNA sequence: TGTGCCATCAGGGAACAGGAGATATTAAACACTGAAGCTTTCTTT.

The genes are TRBV7-3 and TRBJ1-2; D gene unclear. The CDR3 contains 14 residues. From germline, CDR1 is SGHTA and CDR2 FQGTGA. Trimming removed 5 bases from V and 7 bases from J, with 17 bases in between. CDR3 in amino acids: CASSALEGEVGYTF. CDR3 DNA: TGTGCCAGCAGCGCCCTTGAGGGCGAGGTTGGCTACACCTTC. Filled out from reference TRBV7-3 and TRBJ1-2, the complete variable domain reads GAGVSQTPSNKVTEKGKYVELRCDPISGHTALYWYRQSLGQGPEFLIYFQGTGAADDSGLPNDRFFAVRPEGSVSTLKIQRTERGDSAVYLCASSALEGEVGYTFGSGTRLTVV.

The chain recombines TRBV19 with TRBJ1-5; D possibly corresponds to TRBD1 (5 bases). Germline V gives CDR1 LNHDA, CDR2 SQIVND (reference sequence). V lost 2 bases and J lost 3, with 14 bases in between. The CDR3 loop spans 16 amino acids. CDR3 loop: CASSIQGASNNQPQHF. The DNA of the CDR3 is TGTGCCAGTAGTATACAAGGGGCGAGTAACAATCAGCCCCAGCATTTT.

Only one count was recorded for this clonotype. The chain has TRBV5-5 and TRBJ2-2, with 8 bases identical to TRBD1. This CDR3 has 16 amino acids. CDR1 is SGHKS, CDR2 YYEKEE, per germline (reference sequence). The ends lost 0 bases at V and 7 bases at J; junction bases unmatched: 8. The DNA of the CDR3 is TGTGCCAGCAGCTTGGGACAGGGGAGTTTAGTCGGGGAGCTGTTTTTT. This sequence encodes CASSLGQGSLVGELFF.

This clonotype was observed at least ten times. The chain links TRBV29-1 to TRBJ2-7; the match to TRBD2 covers 8 bases. The CDR3 has 15 residues. V dropped 5 bases and J dropped 0; count of bases not matched to a gene: 9. The V gene's germline CDR1 is SQVTM and CDR2 ANQGSEA. The CDR3 sequence is CSVRPGGLHSYEQYF. DNA of the CDR3: TGCAGCGTTAGGCCGGGGGGGCTTCACTCCTACGAGCAGTACTTC.

This clonotype was detected only a few times. V gene TRBV11-2 combines with J gene TRBJ1-1; D might be TRBD1 (5 bases). CDR3 length: 14 amino acids. The germline V gene has CDR1 SGHAT and CDR2 FQNNGV. The germline V and J ends were trimmed by 6 bases and 3 bases, with 14 bases remaining between them. The CDR3 region is CASRSRGGDTEAFF. DNA for the CDR3: TGTGCCAGCAGGTCCCGCGGGGGGGACACTGAAGCTTTCTTT. The full variable domain, completed using reference TRBV11-2 and TRBJ1-1, is EAGVAQSPRYKIIEKRQSVAFWCNPISGHATLYWYQQILGQGPKLLIQFQNNGVVDDSQLPKDRFSAERLKGVDSTLKIQPAKLEDSAVYLCASRSRGGDTEAFFGQGTRLTVV.

The table lists this clonotype with many counts. This rearrangement joins TRBV7-8 to TRBJ1-5, with 8 bases identical to TRBD1. This CDR3 spans 14 amino acids. Germline CDR1 and CDR2: SGHVS and FQNEAQ. The V segment lost 4 bases and the J segment 9 bases; nucleotides outside the gene matches: 8. CDR3 sequence (DNA): TGTGCCAGCAGCTGGGACAGGCTAAAGGGGCCCCAGCATTTT. Its translation: CASSWDRLKGPQHF.

This clonotype showed up many times. The chain has TRBV12-3 or TRBV12-4 and TRBJ2-1, with unresolved D. This CDR3 region has 13 residues. Deletions cut 7 bases from V and 10 bases from J, with 17 bases between. The CDR3 is CASILLQQWEQFF. The CDR3 bases are TGTGCCAGCATCCTGCTTCAACAATGGGAGCAGTTCTTC.

The chain couples TRBV2 to TRBJ2-1, with 7 bases identical to TRBD1. The V gene end was trimmed by 6 bases and the J gene end by 4 bases; junction bases not matched to a gene: 3. CDR1 is SNHLY and CDR2 is FYNNEI in the germline V gene. CDR3 length: 13 residues. The DNA of the CDR3 is TGTGCCAGCAGGGGGACAGCTTACAATGAGCAGTTCTTC. Translation: CASRGTAYNEQFF.

Regarding this clonotype: A read error is possible here, since a much larger clone lies one base away. This chain connects TRBV5-1 to TRBJ2-1; 8 nucleotides match TRBD2. The CDR3 covers 17 residues. From germline, CDR1 is SGHRS and CDR2 YFSETQ. With V trimmed by 0 bases and J by 4 bases, 9 bases remained unmatched. In DNA, the CDR3 is TGCGCCAGCAGCTTGGTAACTGGCGGGGGGCGGTACAATGAGCAGTTCTTC. This gives the protein CASSLVTGGGRYNEQFF.

This clonotype was detected ten times or more. At one end, the junction sequence differs from germline, possibly due to a read error. V is TRBV11-1 and J is TRBJ1-1, with 7 positions matching TRBD1. The CDR3 has 15 amino acids. Germline assignment: CDR1 SGHAT and CDR2 FQDESV (reference sequence). In nucleotides, the CDR3 is TGTGCCAGCAGCCCGAGGACAGGCGCTAACAGTGAAGCTTTCTTT. Translating it yields CASSPRTGANSEAFF.

This clonotype was detected many times. V gene TRBV5-1 combines with J gene TRBJ2-7, with 8 bases that match TRBD1. The CDR3 has 15 amino acids. Per the germline V gene, CDR1 is SGHRS and CDR2 is YFSETQ. V dropped 3 bases and J dropped 4; count of bases not matched to a gene: 9. The chain's CDR3 is CASSSEPGGSYEQYF. The CDR3 coding sequence is TGCGCCAGCAGCTCCGAACCAGGGGGCAGTTACGAGCAGTACTTC.

This rearrangement joins TRBV3-1 to TRBJ2-7; D is unresolved. From germline, CDR1 is LGHDT and CDR2 YNNKEL (reference sequence). V lost 0 bases, J lost 0 bases, and 9 bases lay in between. This CDR3 has 15 amino acids. The CDR3 region has the DNA TGTGCCAGCAGCCAAGAATCGCGGTACTCCTACGAGCAGTACTTC. Amino acid sequence: CASSQESRYSYEQYF.

This chain uses TRBV20-1 with TRBJ1-1, with D tentatively TRBD1 (6 bases). The CDR3 spans 11 residues. Trimming stripped 2 bases from V and 8 bases from J, with 9 bases between. The germline V gene encodes CDR1 DFQATT and CDR2 SNEGSKA (reference sequence). The CDR3 coding sequence is TGCAGTGCTAGACCCGACAGGGAAGCTTTCTTT. Translated: CSARPDREAFF.

In its sample, this clonotype was seen many times. The chain is built from TRBV7-2 and TRBJ1-2; the D is unclear. Germline V CDR1 and CDR2: SGHTA, FQGNSA. The ends were cut back, 6 bases at V and 5 bases at J, with 22 bases in the middle. This CDR3 is built from 16 residues. The CDR3 loop is CASRKSSRGLPYGYTF. CDR3 DNA sequence: TGTGCCAGCAGAAAAAGCTCTAGAGGTCTACCATATGGCTACACCTTC.

The chain links TRBV12-3 or TRBV12-4 to TRBJ1-6, with D uncertain. V gave up 5 bases and J gave up 7 bases, with 15 bases separating them. This CDR3 region has 15 residues. CDR3 residues: CASSLTGTINSPLHF. In nucleotides, the CDR3 is TGTGCCAGCAGTCTTACCGGTACTATCAATTCACCCCTCCACTTT.

This clonotype was seen a handful of times. This chain connects TRBV2 to TRBJ2-1; TRBD2 aligns across 8 bases. Germline CDR1 reads SNHLY; CDR2 reads FYNNEI. J was trimmed by 8 bases and V by 6 bases; bases with no gene match: 12. This CDR3 is built from 15 residues. The CDR3 spells CASRGTGGPLDEQFF. The CDR3 DNA is TGTGCCAGCAGAGGGACGGGGGGGCCTTTGGATGAGCAGTTCTTC.

The sample holds many counts of this clonotype. This chain links TRBV12-3 or TRBV12-4 with TRBJ2-1; D perhaps matches TRBD2 (5 bases). CDR3 length equals 13 residues. Trimming left V 6 bases short and J 6 bases short, with 12 bases between. CDR3 amino acids: CASSPLGSNEQFF. The DNA of the CDR3 is TGTGCCAGCAGCCCCCTAGGGAGCAATGAGCAGTTCTTC.

This clonotype has ten or more counts. CDR3: CSVVLAGGRETQYF. CDR3 nucleotide sequence: TGCAGCGTTGTACTAGCGGGGGGGCGTGAGACCCAGTACTTC. The J gene is TRBJ2-5, the V gene TRBV29-1; TRBD2 aligns across 13 bases. Germline CDR1 and CDR2: SQVTM and ANQGSEA. The J segment lost 5 bases and the V segment lost 4 bases, leaving 4 bases of the junction unmatched. This CDR3 comprises 14 residues. Full variable domain (remainder filled in from reference TRBV29-1 and TRBJ2-5): SAVISQKPSRDICQRGTSLTIQCQVDSQVTMMFWYRQQPGQSLTLIATANQGSEATYESGFVIDKFPISRPNLTFSTLTVSNMSPEDSSIYLCSVVLAGGRETQYFGPGTRLLVL.

At least ten counts were recorded for this clonotype. V usage is TRBV28 and J usage is TRBJ2-6, with 11 bases lining up with TRBD1. The germline V gene has CDR1 MDHEN and CDR2 SYDVKM. This CDR3 is built from 19 residues. With 3 bases clipped from V and 2 bases from J, the junction kept 9 bases outside the gene matches. The CDR3 loop is CASSFDQGQGAPGANVLTF. The CDR3 DNA follows: TGTGCCAGCAGTTTCGACCAAGGACAGGGGGCGCCTGGGGCCAACGTCCTGACTTTC.

The rearrangement links TRBV6-1 to TRBJ1-5; D is ambiguous. V lost 10 bases to trimming and J lost 0 bases, with 10 bases between them. The CDR3 totals 13 residues. CDR1 and CDR2 (germline): MNHNS, SASEGT. Here the CDR3 DNA reads TGTGCCACCTGTCACAGTAGCAATCAGCCCCAGCATTTT. Translation: CATCHSSNQPQHF.

The chain employs TRBV12-5 and TRBJ2-3; no reliable D call. Germline CDR1 is LGHNT and CDR2 is FRNRAP. With 5 bases removed from V and 6 bases from J, the gap between germline ends came to 15 bases. This CDR3 is built from 14 residues. DNA for the CDR3: TGTGCTAGTGGTCCCTTGACTCCCTTGGATACGCAGTATTTT. Protein product: CASGPLTPLDTQYF.

This clonotype has at least ten counts. J is TRBJ1-1 and V is TRBV28; weak D call: TRBD1 (5 bases). V dropped 6 bases and J dropped 1 base, with 15 bases sitting between them. Germline V gene sequence: CDR1 MDHEN, CDR2 SYDVKM. The CDR3 is 15 amino acids. The CDR3, as DNA: TGTGCCAGCAGCCCGACGGGACTCACGAACACTGAAGCTTTCTTT. Protein sequence: CASSPTGLTNTEAFF.

Only a few counts were recorded for this clonotype. The chain is built from TRBV28 and TRBJ1-6; D ambiguous. Trimming took off 7 bases at V and 4 bases at J, with 14 bases between the two ends. The CDR3 consists of 15 residues. Germline V gene sequence: CDR1 MDHEN, CDR2 SYDVKM. The CDR3: CASTLSTAYNSPLHF. The CDR3 nucleotides are TGTGCCAGCACCCTATCGACGGCTTATAATTCACCCCTCCACTTT.

Ten or more counts support this clonotype. CDR3 DNA: TGTGCCAGCAGTTATCTTACAGGCTTGAGTGGCAATGAGCAGTTCTTC. It translates to CASSYLTGLSGNEQFF. The chain employs TRBV7-2 and TRBJ2-1; tentatively, D is TRBD1 (5 bases). V gave up 6 bases and J gave up 6 bases, with 21 bases separating them. CDR3 size: 16 residues. CDR1 is SGHTA and CDR2 is FQGNSA in the germline V gene.